Sequencing of this T cell receptor (beta chain) was carried out in a study of blood T cell repertoires in COVID-19. Study-level information: Sample material is recorded as cDNA or gDNA derived from T cells, B-cell-depleted T cells, or PBMCs.

In the source study's methods: By means of reference gene primer amplification, nucleated cell counts were estimated. Method: immunoSEQ multiplex PCR; TCRdb's copy keeps in-frame clones and lacks some. V and J calls plus clone size are reproduced from that table; the DNA served to infer D and trimming. The data hold a few hundred thousand clones, with nearly 90% observed a single time. Participant-reported clinical history was the basis for cohort assignment. CDR1 and CDR2 (germline): LNHDA, SQIVND (reference sequence). The CDR3 totals 15 residues. Trimming pared 0 bases from V and 8 bases from J, leaving 17 bases between.

This clonotype originated in a woman aged 18 to 35 with acute COVID-19. This chain uses TRBV19 with TRBJ2-7; D might be TRBD1 (5 bases). Sequencing was performed on PBMCs or T cells enriched from blood (not recorded which). This CDR3 is CASSIDWRQQWQQYF. DNA of the CDR3: TGTGCCAGTAGTATAGATTGGAGACAGCAGTGGCAGCAGTACTTC.